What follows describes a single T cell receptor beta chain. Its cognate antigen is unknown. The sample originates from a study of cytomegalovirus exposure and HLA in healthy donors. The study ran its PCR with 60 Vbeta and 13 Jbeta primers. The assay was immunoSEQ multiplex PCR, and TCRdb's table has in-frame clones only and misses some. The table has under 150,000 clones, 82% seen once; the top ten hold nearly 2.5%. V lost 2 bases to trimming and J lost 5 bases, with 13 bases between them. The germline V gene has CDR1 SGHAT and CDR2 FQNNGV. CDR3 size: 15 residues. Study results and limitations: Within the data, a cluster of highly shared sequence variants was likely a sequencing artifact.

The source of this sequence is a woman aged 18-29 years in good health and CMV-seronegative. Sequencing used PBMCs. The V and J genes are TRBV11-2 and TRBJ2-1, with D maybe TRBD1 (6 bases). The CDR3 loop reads CASSLFAGAHNEQFF. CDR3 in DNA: TGTGCCAGCAGCTTATTTGCAGGGGCCCACAATGAGCAGTTCTTC.